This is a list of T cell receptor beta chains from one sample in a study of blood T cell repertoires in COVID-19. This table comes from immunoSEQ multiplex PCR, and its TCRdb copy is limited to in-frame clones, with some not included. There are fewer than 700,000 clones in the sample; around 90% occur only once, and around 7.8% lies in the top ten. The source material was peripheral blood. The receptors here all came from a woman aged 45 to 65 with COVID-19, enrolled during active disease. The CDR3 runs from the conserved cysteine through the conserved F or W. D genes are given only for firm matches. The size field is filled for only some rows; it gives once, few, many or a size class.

cdr3_aa: CASSQARTGRDREKLFF; cdr3_nt: TGTGCCAGCAGCCAAGCCCGGACAGGGAGGGATCGTGAAAAACTGTTTTTT; clone_size: NA; cdr3_length: 17; v_call: TRBV14; d_call: TRBD1; j_call: TRBJ1-4
cdr3_aa: CASSPDRGTSYEQYF; cdr3_nt: TGTGCCAGCAGCCCGGACAGGGGGACCTCCTACGAGCAGTACTTC; clone_size: once; cdr3_length: 15; v_call: TRBV11-2; d_call: TRBD1; j_call: TRBJ2-7
cdr3_aa: CASSEVAGTQETQYF; cdr3_nt: TGTGCCAGCAGTGAAGTAGCGGGGACCCAGGAGACCCAGTACTTC; clone_size: NA; cdr3_length: 15; v_call: TRBV6-1; d_call: TRBD2; j_call: TRBJ2-5
cdr3_aa: CAISQTGGANTGELFF; cdr3_nt: TGTGCCATCAGTCAGACAGGGGGCGCGAACACCGGGGAGCTGTTTTTT; clone_size: NA; cdr3_length: 16; v_call: TRBV10-3; d_call: TRBD1; j_call: TRBJ2-2
cdr3_aa: CASSQGTGELFF; cdr3_nt: TGTGCCAGCAGCCAGGGGACCGGGGAGCTGTTTTTT; clone_size: NA; cdr3_length: 12; v_call: TRBV12-3/TRBV12-4; d_call: NA; j_call: TRBJ2-2
cdr3_aa: CASTEYMTSDKTGELFF; cdr3_nt: TGTGCCAGCACTGAATATATGACTAGTGACAAGACCGGGGAGCTGTTTTTT; clone_size: few; cdr3_length: 17; v_call: TRBV6-1; d_call: NA; j_call: TRBJ2-2
cdr3_aa: CASSLGGTGVPLSNQPQHF; cdr3_nt: TGCGCCAGCAGCTTGGGGGGGACAGGGGTCCCACTTAGCAATCAGCCCCAGCATTTT; clone_size: NA; cdr3_length: 19; v_call: TRBV5-1; d_call: TRBD1; j_call: TRBJ1-5
cdr3_aa: CSASIPGGETQYF; cdr3_nt: TGCAGTGCTAGTATCCCCGGAGGGGAGACCCAGTACTTC; clone_size: NA; cdr3_length: 13; v_call: TRBV20-1; d_call: NA; j_call: TRBJ2-5
cdr3_aa: CAWSPGGSNQPQHF; cdr3_nt: TGTGCCTGGAGCCCGGGGGGAAGCAATCAGCCCCAGCATTTT; clone_size: NA; cdr3_length: 14; v_call: TRBV30; d_call: NA; j_call: TRBJ1-5
cdr3_aa: CASSLNTGELFF; cdr3_nt: TGTGCCAGCAGCCTTAACACCGGGGAGCTGTTTTTT; clone_size: NA; cdr3_length: 12; v_call: TRBV5-4; d_call: NA; j_call: TRBJ2-2
cdr3_aa: CASSFSPTGNTEAFF; cdr3_nt: TGTGCCAGCAGTTTCAGTCCAACAGGGAACACTGAAGCTTTCTTT; clone_size: few; cdr3_length: 15; v_call: TRBV27; d_call: NA; j_call: TRBJ1-1
cdr3_aa: CASSSQGWGTEAFF; cdr3_nt: TGCGCCAGCAGCTCGCAGGGGTGGGGAACTGAAGCTTTCTTT; clone_size: NA; cdr3_length: 14; v_call: TRBV5-1; d_call: NA; j_call: TRBJ1-1
cdr3_aa: CASSRAGTGQPQHF; cdr3_nt: TGTGCCAGCAGCCGGGCAGGGACAGGTCAGCCCCAGCATTTT; clone_size: NA; cdr3_length: 14; v_call: TRBV7-2; d_call: TRBD1; j_call: TRBJ1-5
cdr3_aa: CASRERVRLAGGRDTQYF; cdr3_nt: TGTGCCAGCAGAGAACGGGTTAGGCTAGCGGGGGGCAGAGATACGCAGTATTTT; clone_size: NA; cdr3_length: 18; v_call: TRBV2; d_call: TRBD2; j_call: TRBJ2-3
cdr3_aa: CASSLQLSQETQYF; cdr3_nt: TGTGCCAGCAGTCTACAGCTCTCCCAAGAGACCCAGTACTTC; clone_size: NA; cdr3_length: 14; v_call: TRBV2; d_call: NA; j_call: TRBJ2-5
cdr3_aa: CATHQRENTEAFF; cdr3_nt: TGTGCCACCCACCAGCGGGAGAACACTGAAGCTTTCTTT; clone_size: NA; cdr3_length: 13; v_call: TRBV6-6; d_call: NA; j_call: TRBJ1-1
cdr3_aa: CASSQDWGLAGTVPTETQYF; cdr3_nt: TGTGCCAGCAGCCAAGATTGGGGACTAGCGGGGACTGTACCCACTGAGACCCAGTACTTC; clone_size: NA; cdr3_length: 20; v_call: TRBV3-1/TRBV3-2; d_call: TRBD2; j_call: TRBJ2-5
cdr3_aa: CASSEGWQGSYEQYF; cdr3_nt: TGTGCCAGCAGTGAGGGGTGGCAGGGCTCCTACGAGCAGTACTTC; clone_size: NA; cdr3_length: 15; v_call: TRBV6-1; d_call: NA; j_call: TRBJ2-7
cdr3_aa: CASSGGPGQGGYEQYF; cdr3_nt: TGTGCCAGCAGCGGCGGACCCGGACAGGGGGGCTACGAGCAGTACTTC; clone_size: NA; cdr3_length: 16; v_call: TRBV9; d_call: TRBD1; j_call: TRBJ2-7
cdr3_aa: CASSPRRTREAFF; cdr3_nt: TGTGCCAGCAGTCCCAGGAGGACTCGGGAAGCTTTCTTT; clone_size: NA; cdr3_length: 13; v_call: TRBV27; d_call: NA; j_call: TRBJ1-1
cdr3_aa: CASSAGGNSPLHF; cdr3_nt: TGTGCCAGCAGCGCAGGGGGCAATTCACCCCTCCACTTT; clone_size: NA; cdr3_length: 13; v_call: TRBV7-3; d_call: TRBD1; j_call: TRBJ1-6
cdr3_aa: CASTPSQRGPNSPLHF; cdr3_nt: TGCGCCAGCACCCCCTCCCAAAGGGGGCCCAATTCACCCCTCCACTTT; clone_size: NA; cdr3_length: 16; v_call: TRBV5-1; d_call: TRBD1; j_call: TRBJ1-6
cdr3_aa: CASSEGQTQPQHF; cdr3_nt: TGTGCCAGCAGTGAAGGACAGACCCAGCCCCAGCATTTT; clone_size: NA; cdr3_length: 13; v_call: TRBV6-1; d_call: NA; j_call: TRBJ1-5
cdr3_aa: CASSQGAREQYF; cdr3_nt: TGTGCCAGCAGCCAAGGGGCTCGAGAGCAGTACTTC; clone_size: NA; cdr3_length: 12; v_call: TRBV14; d_call: NA; j_call: TRBJ2-7
cdr3_aa: CASSLVPSQKDTVDTEAFF; cdr3_nt: TGTGCCAGCAGCTTAGTCCCCTCCCAAAAAGACACGGTTGACACTGAAGCTTTCTTT; clone_size: NA; cdr3_length: 19; v_call: TRBV11-2; d_call: NA; j_call: TRBJ1-1
cdr3_aa: CASSELGGRGPQHF; cdr3_nt: TGTGCCAGCAGTGAACTCGGCGGGCGAGGGCCCCAGCATTTT; clone_size: NA; cdr3_length: 14; v_call: TRBV6-1; d_call: NA; j_call: TRBJ1-5
cdr3_aa: CASNTQTGGTEAFF; cdr3_nt: TGCGCCAGCAACACCCAGACAGGGGGGACTGAAGCTTTCTTT; clone_size: NA; cdr3_length: 14; v_call: TRBV5-1; d_call: TRBD1; j_call: TRBJ1-1
cdr3_aa: CASSPSAGGAHEQYF; cdr3_nt: TGTGCCAGTTCCCCCTCAGCCGGGGGGGCCCACGAGCAGTACTTC; clone_size: NA; cdr3_length: 15; v_call: TRBV9; d_call: TRBD2; j_call: TRBJ2-7
cdr3_aa: CASSPGTGDQPQHF; cdr3_nt: TGCGCCAGCAGCCCCGGGACAGGGGATCAGCCCCAGCATTTT; clone_size: NA; cdr3_length: 14; v_call: TRBV5-1; d_call: TRBD1; j_call: TRBJ1-5
cdr3_aa: CAWSSAGPLMNIQYF; cdr3_nt: TGTGCCTGGAGTTCTGCTGGGCCCCTAATGAACATTCAGTACTTC; clone_size: NA; cdr3_length: 15; v_call: TRBV30; d_call: NA; j_call: TRBJ2-4
cdr3_aa: CASSVVGIAGNEQFF; cdr3_nt: TGTGCCAGCAGTGTTGTGGGTATCGCAGGAAATGAGCAGTTCTTC; clone_size: NA; cdr3_length: 15; v_call: TRBV2; d_call: NA; j_call: TRBJ2-1
cdr3_aa: CASSIDETGREAFF; cdr3_nt: TGTGCCAGTAGTATAGACGAAACAGGCCGAGAAGCGTTCTTT; clone_size: NA; cdr3_length: 14; v_call: TRBV19; d_call: NA; j_call: TRBJ1-6
cdr3_aa: CASSPTGVGGTEAFF; cdr3_nt: TGTGCCAGTAGTCCTACAGGGGTCGGGGGCACTGAAGCTTTCTTT; clone_size: NA; cdr3_length: 15; v_call: TRBV19; d_call: TRBD1; j_call: TRBJ1-1
cdr3_aa: CSVLFVRQGPQETQYF; cdr3_nt: TGCAGCGTCCTTTTTGTGAGACAGGGACCGCAAGAGACCCAGTACTTC; clone_size: NA; cdr3_length: 16; v_call: TRBV29-1; d_call: TRBD1; j_call: TRBJ2-5
cdr3_aa: CASSSKRGQGEQPQHF; cdr3_nt: TGTGCCAGCAGCTCTAAACGGGGACAGGGGGAACAGCCCCAGCATTTT; clone_size: NA; cdr3_length: 16; v_call: TRBV7-8; d_call: TRBD1; j_call: TRBJ1-5
cdr3_aa: CASSLAGATPQHF; cdr3_nt: TGTGCCAGCAGCTTGGCAGGGGCGACGCCCCAGCATTTT; clone_size: NA; cdr3_length: 13; v_call: TRBV7-9; d_call: NA; j_call: TRBJ1-5
cdr3_aa: CASSFKDSPNEKLFF; cdr3_nt: TGTGCCAGCAGTTTCAAGGACAGCCCTAATGAAAAACTGTTTTTT; clone_size: NA; cdr3_length: 15; v_call: TRBV6-6; d_call: NA; j_call: TRBJ1-4
cdr3_aa: CASSEGLAGGPLSTDTQYF; cdr3_nt: TGTGCCAGCAGCGAGGGACTAGCGGGGGGCCCGCTAAGCACAGATACGCAGTATTTT; clone_size: NA; cdr3_length: 19; v_call: TRBV9; d_call: TRBD2; j_call: TRBJ2-3
cdr3_aa: CASSSGTGGNQPQHF; cdr3_nt: TGTGCCAGCAGCTCCGGGACAGGGGGCAATCAGCCCCAGCATTTT; clone_size: NA; cdr3_length: 15; v_call: TRBV5-5; d_call: TRBD1; j_call: TRBJ1-5
cdr3_aa: CASSQGENTEAFF; cdr3_nt: TGCGCCAGCAGCCAAGGAGAGAACACTGAAGCTTTCTTT; clone_size: NA; cdr3_length: 13; v_call: TRBV4-1; d_call: NA; j_call: TRBJ1-1
cdr3_aa: CASSLVGGGLSSYEQYF; cdr3_nt: TGTGCCAGCAGTTTAGTAGGCGGGGGGCTTAGCTCCTACGAGCAGTACTTC; clone_size: NA; cdr3_length: 17; v_call: TRBV27; d_call: TRBD2; j_call: TRBJ2-7
cdr3_aa: CASSPAAPDSTYEQYF; cdr3_nt: TGTGCCAGCAGTCCCGCCGCCCCAGACAGTACCTACGAGCAGTACTTC; clone_size: NA; cdr3_length: 16; v_call: TRBV28; d_call: NA; j_call: TRBJ2-7
cdr3_aa: CASSYSISTNTEAFF; cdr3_nt: TGTGCCAGCAGTTACTCGATATCGACAAACACTGAAGCTTTCTTT; clone_size: NA; cdr3_length: 15; v_call: TRBV6-5; d_call: NA; j_call: TRBJ1-1
cdr3_aa: CASSPGTAGYEQYF; cdr3_nt: TGTGCCAGCTCCCCCGGGACAGCAGGCTACGAGCAGTACTTC; clone_size: NA; cdr3_length: 14; v_call: TRBV18; d_call: TRBD1; j_call: TRBJ2-7
cdr3_aa: CASRLGLQTDLSYEQYF; cdr3_nt: TGTGCAAGTCGCTTAGGGCTCCAGACAGATCTCTCCTACGAGCAGTACTTC; clone_size: NA; cdr3_length: 17; v_call: TRBV12-2; d_call: NA; j_call: TRBJ2-7
cdr3_aa: CASSLRLRGPEDEQFF; cdr3_nt: TGTGCCAGCAGCCTAAGGCTCAGGGGCCCCGAGGATGAGCAGTTCTTC; clone_size: NA; cdr3_length: 16; v_call: TRBV3-1/TRBV3-2; d_call: NA; j_call: TRBJ2-1
cdr3_aa: CASSSHHRTGMGNEQFF; cdr3_nt: TGCGCCAGCAGCTCCCACCACCGGACAGGGATGGGCAATGAGCAGTTCTTC; clone_size: NA; cdr3_length: 17; v_call: TRBV5-1; d_call: TRBD1; j_call: TRBJ2-1
cdr3_aa: CASRRQGWNEKLFF; cdr3_nt: TGTGCCAGCAGAAGACAGGGGTGGAATGAAAAACTGTTTTTT; clone_size: NA; cdr3_length: 14; v_call: TRBV27; d_call: TRBD1; j_call: TRBJ1-4
cdr3_aa: CASSLAAGANYGYTF; cdr3_nt: TGCGCCAGCAGCTTGGCCGCAGGGGCAAACTATGGCTACACCTTC; clone_size: once; cdr3_length: 15; v_call: TRBV5-1; d_call: NA; j_call: TRBJ1-2
cdr3_aa: CASSWTGASTEAFF; cdr3_nt: TGTGCCAGCAGCTGGACAGGGGCGAGCACTGAAGCTTTCTTT; clone_size: NA; cdr3_length: 14; v_call: TRBV5-8; d_call: TRBD1; j_call: TRBJ1-1